The 30 T cell receptor beta chains in this list originate from one sample, sequenced in a study of T-cell reconstitution after alpha-beta-depleted transplantation in children. Unique molecular identifiers were built into the TCRbeta library. Using its own MiXCR run on the PCR reads, TCRdb lists one record per CDR3 protein. The data contain around 600,000 distinct CDR3 sequences, more than 9% of them singletons. Here the sequenced sample was PBMCs from the stem cell graft donor, taken from the stem cell graft. The receptors come from a human donor who donated a stem cell graft to a child with acute myeloid leukemia.

In this sample, this clonotype turned up many times. CDR3 in DNA: TGTGCCAGCGGGGAGCGGGAGGATTACGAGCAGTACTTC. The encoded protein is CASGEREDYEQYF. The rearrangement joins TRBV6-6 to TRBJ2-7; the match to TRBD2 covers 9 bases. J gave up 4 bases and V 8 bases, and 6 bases lay outside the gene matches. The CDR3 extends over 13 amino acids. Germline V lookup: CDR1 MNHNY, CDR2 SVGAGI (reference sequence).

This clonotype was counted many times. The chain joins TRBV5-1 to TRBJ2-3, with 9 nucleotides matching TRBD2. The ends lost 1 base at V and 6 bases at J; junction bases unmatched: 6. This CDR3 region has 15 residues. Germline V CDR1 and CDR2: SGHRS, YFSETQ. The CDR3: CASSLLAGVPDTQYF. CDR3 coding DNA: TGCGCCAGCAGCTTGTTAGCGGGAGTTCCGGATACGCAGTATTTT. The full variable domain, in which reference TRBV5-1 and TRBJ2-3 provide the parts outside the CDR3, is KAGVTQTPRYLIKTRGQQVTLSCSPISGHRSVSWYQQTPGQGLQFLFEYFSETQRNKGNFPGRFSGRQFSNSRSEMNVSTLELGDSALYLCASSLLAGVPDTQYFGPGTRLTVL.

In its sample, this clonotype was seen a few times. This chain uses TRBV20-1 with TRBJ2-5; D is unresolved. V was shortened by 3 bases and J by 3 bases, with 5 bases between the two germline ends. Per germline, CDR1 DFQATT and CDR2 SNEGSKA (reference sequence). The CDR3 is 11 amino acids. This CDR3 is CSARNEETQYF. CDR3 DNA: TGCAGTGCTAGGAACGAAGAGACCCAGTACTTC.

This clonotype was seen at least ten times. The V gene is TRBV28, the J gene TRBJ2-5; D ambiguous. The germline V gene has CDR1 MDHEN and CDR2 SYDVKM. Trimming left V 3 bases short and J 3 bases short, with 5 bases between. This CDR3 has 12 amino acids. The CDR3 protein is CASSFVEETQYF. CDR3 nucleotide sequence: TGTGCCAGCAGTTTTGTTGAAGAGACCCAGTACTTC.

On this clonotype: One end of the junction fails to match germline, which may point to a read error. V usage is TRBV7-9 and J usage is TRBJ1-4; perhaps TRBD1 as D (6 bases). Germline CDR1 reads SEHNR; CDR2 reads FQNEAQ (reference sequence). The CDR3 runs 16 residues. CDR3 in amino acids: CAISSQRTDRNEKLFF. The CDR3 DNA is TGTGCCATCAGCTCACAACGGACAGACCGAAATGAAAAACTGTTTTTT.

This chain uses TRBV28 with TRBJ1-5, with D possibly being TRBD1 (5 bases). This CDR3 region has 14 residues. Germline V gives CDR1 MDHEN, CDR2 SYDVKM. V was clipped by 1 base and J by 16 bases, with 20 bases between them. CDR3: CASSLSEAGRAFHF. CDR3 nucleotide sequence: TGTGCCAGCAGTTTATCAGAGGCGGGACGGGCCTTCCATTTT. The full variable domain, with the rest looked up from reference TRBV28 and TRBJ1-5, is DVKVTQSSRYLVKRTGEKVFLECVQDMDHENMFWYRQDPGLGLRLIYFSYDVKMKEKGDIPEGYSVSREKKERFSLILESASTNQTSMYLCASSLSEAGRAFHFGDGTRLSIL.

Here the CDR3 reads CSARDVKDYEQYF. The CDR3 bases are TGCAGTGCTAGAGATGTTAAGGATTACGAGCAGTACTTC. This rearrangement joins TRBV20-1 to TRBJ2-7, with D unclear. V was shortened by 0 bases and J by 4 bases, with 10 bases between the two germline ends. Per germline, CDR1 DFQATT and CDR2 SNEGSKA (reference sequence). The CDR3 spans 13 residues.

Many counts were recorded for this clonotype. V and J are TRBV27 and TRBJ2-7; no definite D call. The CDR3 loop spans 15 amino acids. V lost 3 bases to trimming and J lost 5 bases, with 17 bases between them. The V gene's germline CDR1 is MNHEY and CDR2 SMNVEV (reference sequence). CDR3 loop: CASSFGAGVLHEQYF. The CDR3 region has the DNA TGTGCCAGCAGTTTTGGTGCAGGCGTTTTGCACGAGCAGTACTTC.

This clonotype was seen at least ten times. This chain joins TRBV20-1 and TRBJ2-1; perhaps TRBD1 as D (6 bases). There are 14 residues in the CDR3. Germline V gene lookup returns CDR1 DFQATT and CDR2 SNEGSKA (reference sequence). The germline V and J ends were trimmed by 4 bases and 0 bases, with 10 bases remaining between them. This CDR3 is CSAKGGSSYNEQFF. For the CDR3, the DNA is TGCAGTGCTAAAGGGGGTAGCTCCTACAATGAGCAGTTCTTC.

In its sample, this clonotype was seen a few times. The chain has TRBV24-1 and TRBJ2-3; D is uncertain. V was pared by 5 bases and J by 1 base, with 12 bases between. This CDR3 has 15 amino acids. Per germline, CDR1 KGHDR and CDR2 SFDVKD. The CDR3 region has the DNA TGTGCCACCAGTGGTGGGCCGAAACGCACAGATACGCAGTATTTT. Amino acid sequence: CATSGGPKRTDTQYF.

This clonotype was detected only a few times. This chain links TRBV18 with TRBJ2-2, with TRBD2 identical over 8 bases. Germline loops: CDR1 KGHSH, CDR2 LQKENI. CDR3 length: 16 amino acids. V dropped 3 bases and J dropped 1; count of bases not matched to a gene: 4. The CDR3: CASSPTTSGNTGELFF. As DNA, the CDR3 is TGTGCCAGCTCACCCACAACTAGCGGGAACACCGGGGAGCTGTTTTTT.

This clonotype appeared many times. The chain carries TRBV11-2 and TRBJ2-7; possible D gene TRBD2, 5 bases. The germline V gene encodes CDR1 SGHAT and CDR2 FQNNGV. The CDR3 is made up of 11 amino acids. V lost 5 bases, J lost 7 bases, and 9 bases lay in between. The DNA of the CDR3 is TGTGCCAGCAGCCCCCCGGGGGAGCAGTACTTC. It is translated as CASSPPGEQYF.

This clonotype was seen repeatedly, ten times or more. The V and J genes are TRBV6-2 or TRBV6-3 and TRBJ2-1; tentative D call: TRBD1 (6 bases). V was clipped by 6 bases and J by 4 bases, with 10 bases between them. CDR3 length: 13 residues. CDR1 is MNHEY and CDR2 is SVGEGT in the germline V gene. The CDR3 region has the DNA TGTGCCAGCAGAAGGGACACTTACAATGAGCAGTTCTTC. Translation: CASRRDTYNEQFF.

This clonotype has only a few counts. The J gene is TRBJ2-7, the V gene TRBV25-1; 8 bases fit TRBD1. Germline values: CDR1 MGHDK, CDR2 SYGVNS. The trim removed 3 bases at V and 5 bases at J, leaving 12 bases unmatched. CDR3 length equals 16 residues. Written as DNA, the CDR3 is TGTGCCAGCAGTGAGGCTGGGACAGGTAAAAAAGACGAGCAGTACTTC. Its translation: CASSEAGTGKKDEQYF.

This clonotype was found many times. V usage is TRBV18 and J usage is TRBJ1-2, with D tentatively TRBD1 (6 bases). The V end was cut by 2 bases, the J end by 8 bases, with 15 bases between. This CDR3 contains 14 residues. Per the germline V gene, CDR1 is KGHSH and CDR2 is LQKENI. The CDR3 nucleotides read TGTGCCAGCTCACCAGAGGGGGGCACCGCCGGCTACACCTTC. Translating gives CASSPEGGTAGYTF.

This sequence joins TRBV20-1 and TRBJ2-3; 7 bases fit TRBD2. The CDR3 spans 15 residues. CDR1 and CDR2 (germline): DFQATT, SNEGSKA (reference sequence). Losses at the gene ends were 0 bases for V and 7 bases for J; bases not matched to a gene: 10. The DNA for the CDR3 is TGCAGTGCTAGAGATCCTGCGGGAGCGGGAAATACGCAGTATTTT. Its translation is CSARDPAGAGNTQYF.

The V call is TRBV4-3, the J call TRBJ2-7; possibly TRBD2 for D (5 bases). Trimming took 1 base from V and 2 from J, leaving 15 bases between them. The V gene's germline CDR1 is LGHNA and CDR2 YSLEER. This CDR3 is 16 amino acids long. The CDR3 region is CASSQARADPTYEQYF. For the CDR3, the DNA is TGCGCCAGCAGCCAAGCAAGAGCGGACCCAACCTACGAGCAGTACTTC.

This clonotype was observed a few times. This chain uses TRBV7-8 with TRBJ2-7, with 8 bases identical to TRBD2. The CDR3 has 11 amino acids. V was pared by 1 base and J by 11 bases, with 1 base of the junction left unmatched. From germline, CDR1 is SGHVS and CDR2 FQNEAQ. The CDR3 DNA is TGTGCCAGCAGCTTAGGCGGGGGGAAGTACTTC. Encoded protein: CASSLGGGKYF.

This rearrangement joins TRBV12-3 or TRBV12-4 to TRBJ2-3, with 10 nucleotides matching TRBD2. Germline trimming cut 6 bases from V and 5 bases from J; bases unmatched to any gene: 8. CDR3 length equals 15 residues. The CDR3 spells CASRSPSGSQDTQYF. The CDR3 DNA follows: TGTGCCAGCAGATCGCCTAGCGGGAGTCAAGATACGCAGTATTTT.

The V call is TRBV6-2 or TRBV6-3, the J call TRBJ2-2; TRBD1 aligns across 8 bases. CDR3 size: 15 residues. CDR1 and CDR2 (germline): MNHEY, SVGEGT. With V trimmed by 6 bases and J by 6 bases, 9 bases remained unmatched. This chain's CDR3 is CASRPSDRVPGELFF. CDR3 coding DNA: TGTGCCAGCAGACCCTCGGACAGGGTTCCCGGGGAGCTGTTTTTT.

This chain connects TRBV20-1 to TRBJ2-5; 9 positions agree with TRBD1. The ends lost 2 bases at V and 4 bases at J; junction bases unmatched: 17. Germline V gene sequence: CDR1 DFQATT, CDR2 SNEGSKA (reference sequence). The CDR3 covers 18 residues. The CDR3 loop is CSARWEPQGAQGRETQYF. Written as DNA, the CDR3 is TGCAGTGCTAGATGGGAACCACAGGGGGCGCAGGGTCGAGAGACCCAGTACTTC.

This clonotype turned up a few times. This chain joins TRBV30 and TRBJ1-5, with D maybe TRBD1 (6 bases). V lost 4 bases and J 7 bases, leaving 17 bases between the germline ends. The CDR3 is 14 amino acids. The germline gives CDR1 GTSNPN, CDR2 SVGIG (reference sequence). CDR3 sequence: CAWTSSRGSQPQHF. CDR3 in DNA: TGTGCCTGGACCTCCTCCAGGGGAAGCCAGCCCCAGCATTTT.

This clonotype was seen a handful of times. This chain uses TRBV12-3 or TRBV12-4 with TRBJ2-5, with 8 bases matching TRBD1. CDR3 length: 14 amino acids. V lost 6 bases and J lost 5; bases outside the gene matches: 8. CDR3 DNA: TGTGCCAGCAGGGAGACAGGGGCAGGCGAGACCCAGTACTTC. This codes for CASRETGAGETQYF.

This clonotype was seen a few times. J is TRBJ1-2 and V is TRBV24-1; the match to TRBD1 covers 11 bases. The CDR3 extends over 16 amino acids. V shed 5 bases, J shed 3 bases, and the junction held 7 bases outside the gene matches. Germline CDR1 is KGHDR and CDR2 is SFDVKD. CDR3 residues: CATSVRTGGADYGYTF. CDR3 bases: TGTGCCACCAGTGTTCGGACAGGGGGCGCTGACTATGGCTACACCTTC.

V gene TRBV12-3 or TRBV12-4 combines with J gene TRBJ2-5; possible D gene TRBD2, 6 bases. CDR3 length: 14 residues. The V end was cut by 3 bases, the J end by 1 base, with 9 bases between. The CDR3 loop is CASSFGSPQETQYF. The CDR3 DNA reads as TGTGCCAGCAGTTTCGGGAGTCCCCAAGAGACCCAGTACTTC.

This clonotype was seen more than once but under ten times. V is TRBV10-3 and J is TRBJ1-1, with no clear D. The CDR3 totals 13 residues. V dropped 5 bases and J dropped 1 base, with 8 bases sitting between them. The germline V gene has CDR1 ENHRY and CDR2 SYGVKD. The chain's CDR3 is CAISQSENTEAFF. As DNA, the CDR3 is TGTGCCATCAGTCAATCCGAGAACACTGAAGCTTTCTTT.

The sample holds a few counts of this clonotype. The chain couples TRBV6-2 or TRBV6-3 to TRBJ2-7; 11 nucleotides agree with TRBD1. The CDR3 extends over 16 amino acids. Germline CDR1 MNHEY, CDR2 SVGEGT. V was clipped by 10 bases and J by 1 base; unmatched bases: 12. The CDR3 region is CANRGHGTGGSYEQYF. The CDR3 region has the DNA TGTGCCAACCGAGGCCACGGGACAGGGGGTTCCTACGAGCAGTACTTC.

The J gene is TRBJ2-7, the V gene TRBV20-1; D gene ambiguous. CDR1 is DFQATT, CDR2 SNEGSKA, per germline (reference sequence). This CDR3 has 15 amino acids. V lost 1 base to trimming and J lost 7 bases, with 20 bases between them. The CDR3 loop is CSARARQRLLGEQYF. The CDR3 coding sequence is TGCAGTGCTAGAGCCCGGCAGAGACTCCTGGGGGAGCAGTACTTC.

CDR3 sequence (DNA): TGTGCCTGGAGCAGGGAGGGGTACACTGAAGCTTTCTTT. It encodes CAWSREGYTEAFF. The chain uses TRBV30 and TRBJ1-1, with D tentatively TRBD1 (5 bases). V dropped 3 bases and J dropped 3 bases, with 11 bases sitting between them. Germline V lookup: CDR1 GTSNPN, CDR2 SVGIG (reference sequence). This CDR3 has 13 amino acids.

V gene TRBV5-1 combines with J gene TRBJ2-7, with D perhaps TRBD2 (6 bases). This CDR3 region has 13 residues. Germline V gene lookup returns CDR1 SGHRS and CDR2 YFSETQ. Trimming removed 0 bases from V and 7 bases from J, with 11 bases in between. For the CDR3, the DNA is TGCGCCAGCAGCTTGGGAGTCGCGGGAGAGCAGTACTTC. Residues: CASSLGVAGEQYF.